This T cell receptor beta chain originates from a study of blood T cells in healthy people across ages. In germline, CDR1 is SGHTA, CDR2 FQGNSA. The CDR3 is 15 amino acids. Only a few counts were recorded for this clonotype. One end of the junction fails to match germline, which may point to a read error. Primed by a sample-barcoded 5' primer and a J-beta primer mix, a second PCR proceeded for 7 to 11 cycles. Each CDR3 protein gets one entry after TCRdb re-called the 5' RACE reads with MiXCR. This table holds fewer than 800,000 distinct CDR3 sequences, around 49% found once. This receptor was taken from a woman aged 55-75 years in good health. The rearrangement uses TRBV7-2 and TRBJ2-3, with 8 bases fitting TRBD2. The sample consisted of blood. Here the CDR3 reads CASSLAGSSTDTQYF. In nucleotides, the CDR3 is TGTGCCAGCAGTTTAGCGGGGAGTAGCACAGATACGCAGTATTTT.